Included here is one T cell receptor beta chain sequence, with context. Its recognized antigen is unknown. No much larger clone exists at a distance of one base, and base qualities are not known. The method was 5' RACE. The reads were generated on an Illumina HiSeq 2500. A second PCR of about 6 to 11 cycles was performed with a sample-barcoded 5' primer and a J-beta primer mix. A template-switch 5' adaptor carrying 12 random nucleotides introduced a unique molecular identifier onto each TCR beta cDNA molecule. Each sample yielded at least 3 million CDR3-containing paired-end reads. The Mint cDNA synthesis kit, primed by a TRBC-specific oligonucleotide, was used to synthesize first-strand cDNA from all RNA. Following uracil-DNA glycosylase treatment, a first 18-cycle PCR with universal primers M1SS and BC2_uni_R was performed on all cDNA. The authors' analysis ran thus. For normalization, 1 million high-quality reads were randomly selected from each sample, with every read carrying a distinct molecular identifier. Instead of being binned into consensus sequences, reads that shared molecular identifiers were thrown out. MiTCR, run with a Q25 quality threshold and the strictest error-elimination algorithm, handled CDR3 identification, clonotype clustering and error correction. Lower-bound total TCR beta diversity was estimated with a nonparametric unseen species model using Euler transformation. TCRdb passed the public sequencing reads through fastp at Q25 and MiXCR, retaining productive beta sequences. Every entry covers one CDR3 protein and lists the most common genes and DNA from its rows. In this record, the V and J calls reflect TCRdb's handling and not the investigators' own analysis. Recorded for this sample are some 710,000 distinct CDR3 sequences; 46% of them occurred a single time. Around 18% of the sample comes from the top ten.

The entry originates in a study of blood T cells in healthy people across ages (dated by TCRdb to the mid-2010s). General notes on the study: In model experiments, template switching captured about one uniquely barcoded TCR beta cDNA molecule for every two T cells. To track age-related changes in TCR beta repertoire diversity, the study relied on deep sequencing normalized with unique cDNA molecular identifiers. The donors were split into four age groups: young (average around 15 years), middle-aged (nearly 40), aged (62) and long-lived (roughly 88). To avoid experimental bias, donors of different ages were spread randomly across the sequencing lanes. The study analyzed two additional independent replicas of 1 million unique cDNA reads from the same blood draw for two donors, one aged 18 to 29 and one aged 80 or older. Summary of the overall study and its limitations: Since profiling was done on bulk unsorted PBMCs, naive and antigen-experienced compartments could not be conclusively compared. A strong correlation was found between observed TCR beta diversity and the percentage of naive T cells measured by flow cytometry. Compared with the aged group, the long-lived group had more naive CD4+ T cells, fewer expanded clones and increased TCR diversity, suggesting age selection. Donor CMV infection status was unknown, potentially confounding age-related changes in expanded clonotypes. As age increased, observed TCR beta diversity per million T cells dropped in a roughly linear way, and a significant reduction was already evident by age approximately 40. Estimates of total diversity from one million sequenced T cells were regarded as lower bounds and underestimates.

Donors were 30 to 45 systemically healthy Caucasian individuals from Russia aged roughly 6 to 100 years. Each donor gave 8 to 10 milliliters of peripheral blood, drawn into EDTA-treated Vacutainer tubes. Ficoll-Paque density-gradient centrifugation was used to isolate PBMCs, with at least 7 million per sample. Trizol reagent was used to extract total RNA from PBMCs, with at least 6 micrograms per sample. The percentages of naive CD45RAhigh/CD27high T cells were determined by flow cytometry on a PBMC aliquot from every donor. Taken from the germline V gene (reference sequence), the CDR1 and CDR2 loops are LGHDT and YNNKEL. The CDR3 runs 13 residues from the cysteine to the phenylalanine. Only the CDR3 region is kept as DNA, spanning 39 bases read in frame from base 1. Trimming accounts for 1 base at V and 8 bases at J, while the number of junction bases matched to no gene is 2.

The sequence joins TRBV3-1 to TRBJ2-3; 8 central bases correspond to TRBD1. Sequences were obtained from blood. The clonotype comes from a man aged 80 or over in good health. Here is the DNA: TGTGCCAGCAGCCAAGCCGACAGGGGTACGCAGTATTTT. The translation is CASSQADRGTQYF.